This is a list of T cell receptor beta chains from one sample in a study of shared clonotypes between healthy human individuals. The table came from immunoSEQ multiplex PCR; TCRdb's copy has only in-frame clones and leaves some out. Of approximately 1.4 million clones listed, 98% are singletons. Sequenced: naive CD4+ T cells sorted from blood. These TCRs come from a man under 40 in good health. The CDR3 runs from the conserved cysteine through the conserved F or W. Fields, in order: V gene, D gene, J gene, clone size, CDR3 DNA, CDR3 protein. A D gene is named only where the DNA matches it firmly. Clone sizes are given selectively: once, few, many, or a class where the clone is expanded.

TRBV28	-	TRBJ1-1	-	TGTGCCAGCACCCCGCGGGGGGCGCTGGGGACTGAAGCTTTCTTT	CASTPRGALGTEAFF
TRBV19	-	TRBJ2-7	once	TGTGCCAGTAGTACCACAGGCCCCGGGGAGCAGTACTTC	CASSTTGPGEQYF
TRBV11-2	-	TRBJ2-1	-	TGTGCCAGCAGCTTAGCCACAACAGGGTCTGAGCAGTTCTTC	CASSLATTGSEQFF
TRBV5-6	-	TRBJ1-2	-	TGTGCCAGCAGCTCGATCACGGGGGCTGGTGGCTACACCTTC	CASSSITGAGGYTF
TRBV7-2	TRBD2	TRBJ2-1	once	TGTGCCAGCAGCTCAATTGGGACTAGCGGGAGCCTTCGCTACAATGAGCAGTTCTTC	CASSSIGTSGSLRYNEQFF
TRBV27	TRBD1	TRBJ1-1	-	TGTGCCAGCGTCAACGCTCTAGGGGACAGGGGAAAGGGTAAGACTGAAGCTTTCTTT	CASVNALGDRGKGKTEAFF
TRBV7-9	-	TRBJ2-7	-	TGTGCCAGCAGCTTAGGGCGGAGCTCCTACGAGCAGTACTTC	CASSLGRSSYEQYF
TRBV7-9	TRBD2	TRBJ2-5	-	TGTGCCAGCAGCTTAGTTTGGCGGGAGATCGAGACCCAGTACTTC	CASSLVWREIETQYF
TRBV10-3	-	TRBJ2-7	-	TGTGCCATCACCTACGGGGCGGGGTCCTACGAGCAGTACTTC	CAITYGAGSYEQYF
TRBV6-1	-	TRBJ2-5	-	TGTGCCAGCAGTGAAACAAGACAAATAGAGACCCAGTACTTC	CASSETRQIETQYF
TRBV5-4	-	TRBJ1-4	-	TGTGCCAGCAGCTTAGGTTTGCAGGGGCGATCGGAAAAACTGTTTTTT	CASSLGLQGRSEKLFF
TRBV18	-	TRBJ2-3	-	TGTGCCAGCTCACCACCGGCAGCTGTCACAGATACGCAGTATTTT	CASSPPAAVTDTQYF
TRBV5-1	TRBD2	TRBJ2-7	-	TGCGCCAGCAGCTTGACTAGCGGGATCCTCGGCTCCTACGAGCAGTACTTC	CASSLTSGILGSYEQYF
TRBV7-3	TRBD1	TRBJ2-7	-	TGTGCCAGCAGCGCACAGGGGGCGGAAGACGAGCAGTACTTC	CASSAQGAEDEQYF
TRBV5-1	TRBD1	TRBJ1-5	-	TGCGCCAGCAGCCCCGGGACAGGATTTTATAGCAATCAGCCCCAGCATTTT	CASSPGTGFYSNQPQHF
TRBV18	TRBD2	TRBJ2-1	-	TGTGCCAGCTCACAAACTAGCGGAGACAATGAGCAGTTCTTC	CASSQTSGDNEQFF
TRBV5-6	-	TRBJ1-2	-	TGTGCCAGCAGCTACGGGGTGACGAAAGGCTACACCTTC	CASSYGVTKGYTF
TRBV6-1	-	TRBJ1-5	-	TGTGCCAGCGGTAAAGGGACATCAAGCAATCAGCCCCAGCATTTT	CASGKGTSSNQPQHF
TRBV5-4	TRBD1	TRBJ2-2	-	TGTGCCAGCAGTTTGACAGGGGGCGTCACCGGGGAGCTGTTTTTT	CASSLTGGVTGELFF
TRBV5-1	TRBD1	TRBJ2-3	-	TGCGCCAGCAGACCCCAGGGACAGAGCACAGATACGCAGTATTTT	CASRPQGQSTDTQYF
TRBV11-2	TRBD2	TRBJ2-7	-	TGTGCCAGCAGCTTTTCGCGACTAGCGGGAGGGAACGACTCAGAGCAGTACTTC	CASSFSRLAGGNDSEQYF
TRBV10-1	-	TRBJ2-4	-	TGCGCCAGCAGTGAGTCTGACGGCAGAACTCTAGCCAAAAACATTCAGTACTTC	CASSESDGRTLAKNIQYF
TRBV5-1	-	TRBJ2-3	-	TGCGCCAGCAGCCCCAGCCGGGGCACAGATACGCAGTATTTT	CASSPSRGTDTQYF
TRBV28	TRBD1	TRBJ2-3	-	TGTGCCAGCAGTTTAACGGGACAGGGCACAGATACGCAGTATTTT	CASSLTGQGTDTQYF
TRBV2	TRBD2	TRBJ2-2	-	TGTGCCAGCAGGGACTCGAAACTAGCGGGGAAAAACACCGGGGAGCTGTTTTTT	CASRDSKLAGKNTGELFF
TRBV4-3	TRBD1	TRBJ2-3	-	TGCGCCAGCAGCCAAGATCTTTCGTGGCGGGACAGGGATTTGGAAGATACGCAGTATTTT	CASSQDLSWRDRDLEDTQYF
TRBV30	-	TRBJ2-1	-	TGTGCCTGGAGTGGGATATCAGTGGGGCGGGAGCAGTTCTTC	CAWSGISVGREQFF
TRBV5-1	TRBD2	TRBJ2-1	-	TGCGCCAGCAGCTTGGCCGGGACTAGCGTCAATGAGCAGTTCTTC	CASSLAGTSVNEQFF
TRBV7-9	TRBD2	TRBJ2-7	-	TGTGCCAGCAGCACAGCAAGCGGGAGAGCCTACGAGCAGTACTTC	CASSTASGRAYEQYF
TRBV5-1	-	TRBJ1-2	-	TGCGCCAGCAGCCGTGCCCCGGGACCTTACACCTTC	CASSRAPGPYTF
TRBV30	-	TRBJ1-1	-	TGTGCCTGGAGCGGGGACATGGGGCGAAGGGACACTGAAGCTTTCTTT	CAWSGDMGRRDTEAFF
TRBV6-5	TRBD2	TRBJ2-1	once	TGTGCCAGCAGTAGAATGACTAGCCATGAGCAGTTCTTC	CASSRMTSHEQFF
TRBV5-6	-	TRBJ1-1	-	TGTGCCAGCAGCTTGGCCGTCGGACTGGGGCCCGCCACTGAAGCTTTCTTT	CASSLAVGLGPATEAFF
TRBV5-1	TRBD2	TRBJ2-7	-	TGCGCCAGCAGCTGGCGGGAGGAGAACTACGAGCAGTACTTC	CASSWREENYEQYF
TRBV15	-	TRBJ1-1	-	TGTGCCACCAGCAGAGACACCGAATGGGCTGAAGCTTTCTTT	CATSRDTEWAEAFF
TRBV9	-	TRBJ2-2	-	TGTGCCAGCAGCGTGGGGAGCATCGGGGAGCTGTTTTTT	CASSVGSIGELFF
TRBV30	-	TRBJ1-5	once	TGTGCCTGGAGATCTGGCTCAGGCAATCAGCCCCAGCATTTT	CAWRSGSGNQPQHF
TRBV28	-	TRBJ1-4	-	TGTGCCAGCAGTTTCACGTTGAAGGAAAGGGGGACAACTAATGAAAAACTGTTTTTT	CASSFTLKERGTTNEKLFF
TRBV5-1	-	TRBJ2-3	-	TGCGCCAGCAGCTTGGGGTTACAGGAAGATACGCAGTATTTT	CASSLGLQEDTQYF
TRBV18	-	TRBJ1-1	-	TGTGCCAGCTCACCACGGAGCACAGGGTTACGTGACACTGAAGCTTTCTTT	CASSPRSTGLRDTEAFF
TRBV6-1	-	TRBJ2-7	-	TGTGCCAGCAGTGAAGCAGGTGGAGGTGGATACGAGCAGTACTTC	CASSEAGGGGYEQYF
TRBV4-1	TRBD1	TRBJ2-2	once	TGCGCCAGCAGCCAACCCGACAGGGGGCACAACACCGGGGAGCTGTTTTTT	CASSQPDRGHNTGELFF
TRBV6-1	-	TRBJ2-7	-	TGTGCCAGCAGTGAGATGGTTCGACAGGTGTCCTACGAGCAGTACTTC	CASSEMVRQVSYEQYF
TRBV10-3	TRBD1	TRBJ2-3	-	TGTGCCATCAGGGCCCCCGGACAGGGAGGTCGGGATACGCAGTATTTT	CAIRAPGQGGRDTQYF
TRBV4-1	-	TRBJ1-2	-	TGCGCCAGCAGCCCGTCGGGGATGGGCGACTATGGCTACACCTTC	CASSPSGMGDYGYTF
TRBV5-1	-	TRBJ2-3	-	TGCGCCAGCAGTCAGGACTTCACAGATACGCAGTATTTT	CASSQDFTDTQYF
TRBV11-2	-	TRBJ1-1	-	TGTGCCAGCAGCTTAGATCGGAACACTGAAGCTTTCTTT	CASSLDRNTEAFF
TRBV10-3	TRBD1	TRBJ2-7	once	TGTGCCATCAGGGGGACAGGATTCTACGAGCAGTACTTC	CAIRGTGFYEQYF
TRBV18	TRBD2	TRBJ2-1	-	TGTGCCAGCTCTCCCCTAGGGACTAGCGGGAATGAGCAGTTCTTC	CASSPLGTSGNEQFF
TRBV18	TRBD1	TRBJ1-3	-	TGTGCCAGCTCACCTATCAGACAGGGGGCCTCTGGAAACACCATATATTTT	CASSPIRQGASGNTIYF
TRBV10-3	-	TRBJ1-1	-	TGTGCCATCAGTAACCCCACTGGAGGACGGCTGAACACTGAAGCTTTCTTT	CAISNPTGGRLNTEAFF
TRBV6-6	-	TRBJ1-4	-	TGTGCCAGCAGTGGGAGGGACAAAAGAAAGAAACTGTTTTTT	CASSGRDKRKKLFF
TRBV28	-	TRBJ2-7	-	TGTGCCAGCAGTTTGCTCGACCATATAATGGAGCAGTACTTC	CASSLLDHIMEQYF
TRBV5-6	TRBD2	TRBJ2-1	-	TGTGCCAGCAGCTTGGAGGGTGGGAGGGCTATCGGTGAGCAGTTCTTC	CASSLEGGRAIGEQFF
TRBV15	TRBD2	TRBJ2-1	once	TGTGCCACCAGCAGAGCCTCGGGAAGCGGGAGGTCCTACAATGAGCAGTTCTTC	CATSRASGSGRSYNEQFF
TRBV7-9	TRBD1	TRBJ1-1	-	TGTGCCAGCAGCTTAGTCTCCGGTACAGGGGGAAGGACTGAAGCTTTCTTT	CASSLVSGTGGRTEAFF
TRBV15	TRBD2	TRBJ2-3	-	TGTGCCACCAGCAGAGATCTCGTGACTAGCGCAGATACGCAGTATTTT	CATSRDLVTSADTQYF
TRBV5-1	TRBD1	TRBJ2-5	once	TGCGCCAGCAGCTTGCGAGGGGGCGTTGGCCAAGAGACCCAGTACTTC	CASSLRGGVGQETQYF
TRBV2	TRBD1	TRBJ1-1	-	TGTGCCAGCAGCCGACAGGGTATGAACACTGAAGCTTTCTTT	CASSRQGMNTEAFF